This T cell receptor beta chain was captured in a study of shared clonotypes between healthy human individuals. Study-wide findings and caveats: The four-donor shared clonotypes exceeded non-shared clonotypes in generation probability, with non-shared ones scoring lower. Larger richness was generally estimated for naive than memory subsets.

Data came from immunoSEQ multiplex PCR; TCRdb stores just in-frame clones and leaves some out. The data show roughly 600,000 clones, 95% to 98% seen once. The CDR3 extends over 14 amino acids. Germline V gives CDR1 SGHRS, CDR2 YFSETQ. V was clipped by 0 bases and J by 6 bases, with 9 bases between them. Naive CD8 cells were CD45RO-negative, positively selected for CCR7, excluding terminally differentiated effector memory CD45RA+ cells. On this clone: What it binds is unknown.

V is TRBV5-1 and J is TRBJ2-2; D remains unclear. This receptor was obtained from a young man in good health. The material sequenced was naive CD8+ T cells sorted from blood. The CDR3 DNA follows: TGCGCCAGCAGCTTGGAGTCCCTCGCCGGGGAGCTGTTTTTT. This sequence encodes CASSLESLAGELFF.